A selection of T cell receptor beta chains follows, all from one sample in a study of shared clonotypes between healthy human individuals. Here immunoSEQ multiplex PCR was the method, and the copy in TCRdb shows in-frame clones only, minus some. Among 2 million or so clones listed, about 94% were seen once. Sequenced input: naive CD8+ T cells sorted from blood. The receptors here all came from a man between 18 and 35 years old in good health. Each CDR3 is given with its conserved first and last residue. D genes are given only for firm matches. Size is stated for part of the rows, as once, few or many counts, or as a class when the clone is expanded.

>TRBV4-2|TRBD2|-|TRBJ2-1|18
CASSQAPFVAGDHNEQFF
TGTGCCAGCAGCCAAGCCCCGTTTGTAGCGGGGGACCACAATGAGCAGTTCTTC
>TRBV5-6|-|-|TRBJ2-7|14
CASSLGSLIYEQYF
TGTGCCAGCAGCTTGGGCAGTCTCATCTACGAGCAGTACTTC
>TRBV28|-|-|TRBJ2-7|13
CATSWQGVHEQYF
TGTGCTACCAGTTGGCAGGGTGTTCACGAGCAGTACTTC
>TRBV13|TRBD2|once|TRBJ2-3|16
CASSQSGTSVTDTQYF
TGTGCCAGCAGCCAATCCGGGACTAGCGTTACAGATACGCAGTATTTT
>TRBV30|TRBD2|-|TRBJ2-5|15
CAWSPITSVQETQYF
TGTGCCTGGAGTCCCATAACTAGCGTACAAGAGACCCAGTACTTC
>TRBV28|-|-|TRBJ2-5|11
CASSYEETQYF
TGTGCCAGCAGCTACGAAGAGACCCAGTACTTC
>TRBV9|-|once|TRBJ2-3|14
CASSVDGDTDTQYF
TGTGCCAGCAGCGTAGATGGGGACACAGATACGCAGTATTTT
>TRBV6-6|-|-|TRBJ1-2|16
CASSYSQEGYNYGYTF
TGTGCCAGCAGTTACTCGCAGGAGGGATACAACTATGGCTACACCTTC
>TRBV7-2|TRBD2|-|TRBJ2-1|16
CASSSLAGGFYNEQFF
TGTGCCAGCAGCTCCCTCGCGGGAGGGTTCTACAATGAGCAGTTCTTC
>TRBV5-5|TRBD2|-|TRBJ2-7|15
CASSPRLAASYEQYF
TGTGCCAGCAGCCCCCGGCTAGCGGCCTCCTACGAGCAGTACTTC
>TRBV7-6|-|-|TRBJ2-1|15
CASSPTGGARNEQFF
TGTGCCAGCAGCCCCACAGGTGGGGCCAGAAATGAGCAGTTCTTC
>TRBV9|TRBD1|-|TRBJ1-6|16
CASSVRTGEGYSPLHF
TGTGCCAGCAGCGTACGGACAGGCGAGGGATACTCACCCCTCCACTTT
>TRBV6-5|-|-|TRBJ2-7|13
CASKGGLSYEQYF
TGTGCCAGCAAAGGGGGTTTATCCTACGAGCAGTACTTC